Presented here are 23 T cell receptor beta chains from one specimen sequenced in a study of shared clonotypes between healthy human individuals. Profiling relied on immunoSEQ multiplex PCR, and the TCRdb table lists in-frame clones only, not all of them. The sample shows approximately 940,000 clones, 76% of them seen only once. Material: memory CD4+ T cells sorted from blood. Subset denoted: CD45RA-negative fraction. The receptors here all came from a man between 18 and 35 years old in good health.

The chain joins TRBV2 to TRBJ1-5; the D gene is possibly TRBD1 (5 bases). The CDR3 totals 14 residues. V lost 7 bases to trimming and J lost 5 bases, with 15 bases between them. Germline loops: CDR1 SNHLY, CDR2 FYNNEI. The CDR3 DNA sequence: TGTGCCAGCATCGGCCAGGGCGGTGATCAGCCCCAGCATTTT. This translates into CASIGQGGDQPQHF.

The chain is built from TRBV18 and TRBJ2-7, with D possibly matching TRBD1 (5 bases). The CDR3 runs to 15 residues. Germline V gene sequence: CDR1 KGHSH, CDR2 LQKENI. V shed 1 base and J shed 0 bases, with 10 bases lying between them. As DNA, the CDR3 is TGTGCCAGCTCACCACTCCCAGGGAACTCCTACGAGCAGTACTTC. Protein sequence: CASSPLPGNSYEQYF.

The V gene is TRBV30, the J gene TRBJ2-3; 9 nucleotides match TRBD1. Per germline, CDR1 GTSNPN and CDR2 SVGIG (reference sequence). Trimming removed 2 bases from V and 6 bases from J; junction bases left unmatched: 3. The CDR3 spans 13 residues. Here the CDR3 DNA reads TGTGCCTGGAGTAGGGACAGGGATGATACGCAGTATTTT. Protein product: CAWSRDRDDTQYF.

The chain couples TRBV7-2 to TRBJ2-1; D is uncertain. V was pared by 5 bases and J by 4 bases, with 18 bases between. This CDR3 is built from 16 residues. Germline loops: CDR1 SGHTA, CDR2 FQGNSA. CDR3 sequence: CASSLSGSSKYNEQFF. The CDR3 DNA is TGTGCCAGCAGCCTCAGTGGCTCCAGTAAGTACAATGAGCAGTTCTTC. Supplemented by reference TRBV7-2 and TRBJ2-1, the full variable domain reads GAGVSQSPSNKVTEKGKDVELRCDPISGHTALYWYRQSLGQGLEFLIYFQGNSAPDKSGLPSDRFSAERTGGSVSTLTIQRTQQEDSAVYLCASSLSGSSKYNEQFFGPGTRLTVL.

The V gene is TRBV7-2, the J gene TRBJ2-1; a weak D match, TRBD1 (5 bases). This CDR3 comprises 15 residues. Germline V gene data show CDR1 as SGHTA and CDR2 as FQGNSA. V was clipped by 0 bases and J by 6 bases, with 12 bases between them. The CDR3, as DNA: TGTGCCAGCAGCTTAGCGCAGGGTATGGTCAATGAGCAGTTCTTC. Translating gives CASSLAQGMVNEQFF.

The V call is TRBV7-8, the J call TRBJ2-5, with 9 bases that match TRBD1. J gave up 3 bases and V 5 bases, and 4 bases lay outside the gene matches. The CDR3 is made up of 14 amino acids. CDR1 and CDR2 (germline): SGHVS, FQNEAQ. CDR3 DNA: TGTGCCAGCAGCACGGGACAGGGAAAAGAGACCCAGTACTTC. Its translation is CASSTGQGKETQYF. Supplemented by reference TRBV7-8 and TRBJ2-5, the full variable domain reads GAGVSQSPRYKVAKRGQDVALRCDPISGHVSLFWYQQALGQGPEFLTYFQNEAQLDKSGLPSDRFFAERPEGSVSTLKIQRTQQEDSAVYLCASSTGQGKETQYFGPGTRLLVL.

This chain joins TRBV6-5 and TRBJ1-1; TRBD1 might be the D (6 bases). Trimming stripped 2 bases from V and 5 bases from J, with 12 bases between. The CDR3 consists of 14 residues. Germline assignment: CDR1 MNHEY and CDR2 SVGAGI. The CDR3 sequence: CASSYRQGSTEAFF. CDR3 sequence (DNA): TGTGCCAGCAGTTACCGGCAGGGGAGTACTGAAGCTTTCTTT.

The genes are TRBV28 and TRBJ2-7; 8 bases line up with TRBD1. This CDR3 is built from 14 residues. The V segment lost 3 bases and the J segment 3 bases; nucleotides outside the gene matches: 4. Germline V gene data show CDR1 as MDHEN and CDR2 as SYDVKM. The CDR3 sequence is CASSFGTGDYEQYF. The CDR3, as DNA: TGTGCCAGCAGTTTCGGGACAGGAGACTACGAGCAGTACTTC. The full variable domain, its missing parts supplied by reference TRBV28 and TRBJ2-7, is DVKVTQSSRYLVKRTGEKVFLECVQDMDHENMFWYRQDPGLGLRLIYFSYDVKMKEKGDIPEGYSVSREKKERFSLILESASTNQTSMYLCASSFGTGDYEQYFGPGTRLTVT.

In this sample, this clone turned up once. This chain uses TRBV7-9 with TRBJ2-3; D may match TRBD1 or TRBD2 (5 bases each). The CDR3 covers 13 residues. The germline V gene has CDR1 SEHNR and CDR2 FQNEAQ (reference sequence). V was cut by 3 bases and J by 5 bases, with 9 bases left in between. DNA for the CDR3: TGTGCCAGCAGCTTGGGGGTTGGAGATACGCAGTATTTT. Translation gives CASSLGVGDTQYF.

The count of this clone is one. The chain couples TRBV28 to TRBJ1-2; D is undetermined. V was pared by 6 bases and J by 9 bases, with 23 bases between. The V gene's germline CDR1 is MDHEN and CDR2 SYDVKM. The CDR3 runs to 15 residues. CDR3 in amino acids: CASSRTQKETLSYTF. The DNA of the CDR3 is TGTGCCAGCAGCCGCACTCAAAAGGAAACCCTTAGCTACACCTTC.

The V gene is TRBV4-1, the J gene TRBJ2-7; D is perhaps TRBD1 or TRBD2 (6 bases each). From germline, CDR1 is MGHRA and CDR2 YSYEKL. V lost 4 bases and J 3 bases, leaving 13 bases between the germline ends. The CDR3 covers 14 residues. In DNA form, the CDR3 reads TGCGCCAGCAGCCGAGGGGGGCTCGGCTACGAGCAGTACTTC. It codes for CASSRGGLGYEQYF.

The chain recombines TRBV6-1 with TRBJ2-7; TRBD2 might be the D (5 bases). V was shortened by 4 bases and J by 3 bases, with 10 bases between the two germline ends. The CDR3 loop spans 13 amino acids. Germline V lookup: CDR1 MNHNS, CDR2 SASEGT. CDR3: CASSVSGIYEQYF. CDR3 DNA sequence: TGTGCCAGCAGTGTGTCCGGGATCTACGAGCAGTACTTC.

The V and J genes are TRBV10-2 and TRBJ2-3, with 8 bases aligning to TRBD2. V was clipped by 3 bases and J by 5 bases; unmatched bases: 4. Germline CDR1 WSHSY, CDR2 SAAADI. The CDR3 runs to 14 residues. The chain's CDR3 is CASSDPTSGDTQYF. CDR3 in DNA: TGCGCCAGCAGTGATCCTACTAGCGGAGATACGCAGTATTTT.

The chain uses TRBV18 and TRBJ1-2; D is unclear. Germline assignment: CDR1 KGHSH and CDR2 LQKENI. This CDR3 is built from 13 residues. Trimming stripped 0 bases from V and 3 bases from J, with 5 bases between. DNA for the CDR3: TGTGCCAGCTCACCACCGGCCGACTATGGCTACACCTTC. It encodes CASSPPADYGYTF.

The chain employs TRBV18 and TRBJ2-3; 10 positions match TRBD2. Germline CDR1 is KGHSH and CDR2 is LQKENI. This CDR3 region has 16 residues. Unmatched junction bases numbered 5, after V lost 1 base and J lost 4 bases. The CDR3 spells CASSPRLAGVSDTQYF. CDR3 sequence (DNA): TGTGCCAGCTCACCACGGCTAGCGGGAGTCTCAGATACGCAGTATTTT.

The genes are TRBV5-8 and TRBJ1-2; D might be TRBD1 (6 bases). Germline V gives CDR1 SGHTS, CDR2 YDEGEE. With 7 bases removed from V and 8 bases from J, the gap between germline ends came to 27 bases. The CDR3 runs to 16 residues. CDR3 residues: CASRPMWRQASVGYTF. The CDR3 DNA is TGTGCCAGCCGTCCGATGTGGAGACAGGCGTCGGTGGGCTACACCTTC.

This clone was found a few times. A clone one base away is much larger, so this may be a read error. The sample contains more than one DNA sequence encoding this CDR3. The chain uses TRBV2 and TRBJ2-1; no clear D. V gave up 6 bases and J gave up 5 bases, with 5 bases separating them. The CDR3 spans 11 residues. CDR1 SNHLY and CDR2 FYNNEI come from the germline V gene. DNA of the CDR3: TGTGCCAGCAGCCTAAACAATGAGCAGTTCTTC. The encoded protein is CASSLNNEQFF.

The chain is built from TRBV21-1 and TRBJ2-3. TRBV21-1 is shown as a pseudogene. This CDR3 is built from 9 residues. The CDR3 loop reads CASRGPQYF. DNA of the CDR3: TGTGCCAGCAGAGGTCCGCAGTATTTT.

This clone has more than one count but fewer than ten. The chain carries TRBV7-3 and TRBJ2-3; D unresolved. Trimming cost V 4 bases and J 0 bases, with 8 bases left between them. Germline V CDR1 and CDR2: SGHTA, FQGTGA. The CDR3 spans 14 residues. The CDR3 spells CASSSDGSTDTQYF. In nucleotides, the CDR3 is TGTGCCAGCAGCTCGGACGGGAGCACAGATACGCAGTATTTT. The entire variable domain, with the rest obtained from reference TRBV7-3 and TRBJ2-3, is as follows: GAGVSQTPSNKVTEKGKYVELRCDPISGHTALYWYRQSLGQGPEFLIYFQGTGAADDSGLPNDRFFAVRPEGSVSTLKIQRTERGDSAVYLCASSSDGSTDTQYFGPGTRLTVL.

V gene TRBV7-9 combines with J gene TRBJ2-7, with a weak D call TRBD1 (6 bases). The CDR3 contains 16 residues. Per germline, CDR1 SEHNR and CDR2 FQNEAQ (reference sequence). Trimming took off 2 bases at V and 0 bases at J, with 14 bases between the two ends. CDR3 residues: CASSLFRGQSSYEQYF. DNA for the CDR3: TGTGCCAGCAGCTTATTTCGGGGACAAAGCTCCTACGAGCAGTACTTC.

The chain is built from TRBV7-9 and TRBJ2-1, with 11 nucleotides matching TRBD2. V shed 4 bases and J 4 bases; nucleotides not matched to a gene: 9. The germline V gene has CDR1 SEHNR and CDR2 FQNEAQ (reference sequence). The CDR3 is made up of 17 amino acids. The CDR3, as DNA: TGTGCCAGCAGCTCTGGGACTAGCGGAGGAGTTTACAATGAGCAGTTCTTC. Its protein is CASSSGTSGGVYNEQFF.

The chain links TRBV27 to TRBJ2-1; maybe TRBD2 (5 bases). V was clipped by 5 bases and J by 0 bases, with 8 bases between them. CDR3 length: 14 amino acids. Looked up from germline, CDR1 is MNHEY and CDR2 is SMNVEV (reference sequence). The CDR3 nucleotides are TGTGCCAGCAGTCACGGGAACTCCTACAATGAGCAGTTCTTC. This translates into CASSHGNSYNEQFF.

The gene calls are TRBV7-9 and TRBJ1-1; tentatively, D is TRBD1 (6 bases). Per germline, CDR1 SEHNR and CDR2 FQNEAQ (reference sequence). Trimming took 3 bases from V and 1 from J, leaving 12 bases between them. The CDR3 consists of 15 residues. The CDR3 loop is CASSFSDRPNTEAFF. The CDR3 DNA is TGTGCCAGCAGCTTCTCAGACAGGCCGAACACTGAAGCTTTCTTT.